Shown below are 7 T cell receptor beta chains from a single sample sequenced in a study of human T cells and chemical hapten exposure. As to time point: healthy volunteer bleed at 2 weeks. Unfractionated whole blood yielded total RNA. Using its own MiXCR run on the RACE reads, TCRdb lists one record per CDR3 protein. The sample yields just over 90,000 distinct CDR3 sequences, about 10% seen once. Sequencing used whole blood. Every receptor here comes from a female donor in good health. Some clones in this sample may be carry-over from other donors' samples.

This clonotype has a count of ten or more. The chain couples TRBV29-1 to TRBJ1-1; D is ambiguous. Germline CDR1 SQVTM, CDR2 ANQGSEA. The CDR3 is made up of 13 amino acids. V was shortened by 2 bases and J by 3 bases, with 10 bases between the two germline ends. DNA of the CDR3: TGCAGCGTTGAAATCCAGTTGGACACTGAAGCTTTCTTT. This sequence encodes CSVEIQLDTEAFF.

The chain has TRBV12-3 or TRBV12-4 and TRBJ1-2, with 9 bases aligning to TRBD1. Losses at the gene ends were 5 bases for V and 8 bases for J; bases not matched to a gene: 12. CDR3 length equals 15 residues. CDR3 protein: CASSLPGTGLEGYTF. The CDR3 bases are TGTGCCAGCAGTCTCCCCGGGACAGGGTTAGAGGGCTACACCTTC.

This clonotype was counted between two and nine times. The V call is TRBV7-9, the J call TRBJ1-1; TRBD1 agrees at 7 bases. Unmatched junction bases numbered 4, after V lost 5 bases and J lost 1 base. Germline loops: CDR1 SEHNR, CDR2 FQNEAQ (reference sequence). This CDR3 contains 14 residues. The CDR3 sequence is CASSKGTANTEAFF. The CDR3 bases are TGTGCCAGCAGCAAAGGGACAGCGAACACTGAAGCTTTCTTT.

At least ten counts were recorded for this clonotype. This chain links TRBV29-1 with TRBJ1-1; D is unresolved. The CDR3 covers 13 residues. The germline CDR1 and CDR2 sequences are SQVTM and ANQGSEA. V lost 5 bases, J lost 0 bases, and 10 bases lay in between. The CDR3 is CSVREGLNTEAFF. CDR3 bases: TGCAGCGTTAGGGAAGGGCTGAACACTGAAGCTTTCTTT.

The chain combines TRBV20-1 with TRBJ2-7; no clear D. The CDR3 runs 12 residues. The V end was cut by 3 bases, the J end by 1 base, with 7 bases between. Germline V gene data show CDR1 as DFQATT and CDR2 as SNEGSKA (reference sequence). Written as DNA, the CDR3 is TGCAGTGCTAGGGTAGGGTCCTACGAGCAGTACTTC. It yields the protein CSARVGSYEQYF.

Ten or more counts support this clonotype. The V and J genes are TRBV5-1 and TRBJ1-5, with no clear D. The CDR3 contains 14 residues. Germline-derived CDR1 and CDR2 are SGHRS and YFSETQ. V shed 7 bases and J shed 0 bases, with 11 bases lying between them. In nucleotides, the CDR3 is TGCGCCAGCGAAGGCAGTTATAGCAATCAGCCCCAGCATTTT. As protein: CASEGSYSNQPQHF.

This clonotype has a count of ten or more. The rearrangement uses TRBV15 and TRBJ2-3; TRBD2 matches at 10 bases. V was clipped by 8 bases and J by 1 base; unmatched bases: 0. This CDR3 comprises 13 residues. Germline CDR1 LNHNV, CDR2 YYDKDF (reference sequence). The CDR3 coding sequence is TGTGCCACCGGACTAGCGGGCACAGATACGCAGTATTTT. This sequence encodes CATGLAGTDTQYF.